This TCR beta chain was retrieved from a study of PD-1 blockade in classical Hodgkin lymphoma. Study-wide points: While CD8+ TCR diversity did not rise significantly by C4D1, CD4+ TCR diversity did. Complete responders' baseline diversity resembled that of newly diagnosed patients.

This clone was observed a handful of times. Its specificity is unknown. V dropped 2 bases and J dropped 15; count of bases not matched to a gene: 6. The CDR3 consists of 13 residues. Method: immunoSEQ multiplex PCR; TCRdb's copy keeps in-frame clones and lacks some. This sample has 43,000 or so clones, with 73% found just once. Each and every patient relapsed after autologous stem cell transplantation, and patients got differing brentuximab vedotin exposure. The chain employs TRBV23-1 and TRBJ2-2; TRBD1 agrees at 10 bases. TRBV23-1 is placed among ORFs of uncertain function. The TCR comes from a human donor with classical Hodgkin lymphoma. The source material was peripheral blood mononuclear cells (PBMCs), sampled at baseline. CDR3 region: CASSQEAGQGLFF. The CDR3 nucleotides read TGCGCCAGCAGTCAAGAAGCGGGACAGGGGTTGTTTTTT.